This paragraph covers one T cell receptor (beta chain) sequence. Antigen unknown. Sequencing used immunoSEQ multiplex PCR; TCRdb keeps in-frame clones, though not all of them. This table has around 29,000 clones, around 85% appearing once. Regarding time point: blood 4 weeks post-SBRT, at nephrectomy. Treatment noted: 15 Gy SBRT to primary tumor, nephrectomy 4 weeks later. Nephrectomy followed 15 Gy stereotactic body radiation by 4 weeks. Clear cell pathology was present in this patient's renal cell carcinoma. This CDR3 has 12 amino acids. The germline CDR1 and CDR2 sequences are SGHDT and YYEEEE. Trimming took 4 bases from V and 0 from J, leaving 5 bases between them. These data are taken from a study of radiation and T cells in renal cell carcinoma. Study results and caveats: In blood, top tumor clones expanded by 2 weeks, shrinking by 4. Baseline intratumoral clonotype presence is unknown without pretreatment biopsies.

Sequenced material: blood, taken from a patient whose treatment included radiotherapy and nephrectomy. The origin of this receptor is a man aged 60 to 69 with renal cell carcinoma. The chain employs TRBV5-6 and TRBJ2-7; no firm D call. The CDR3 sequence: CASSASSYEQYF. The DNA for the CDR3 is TGTGCCAGCAGCGCGAGCTCCTACGAGCAGTACTTC.